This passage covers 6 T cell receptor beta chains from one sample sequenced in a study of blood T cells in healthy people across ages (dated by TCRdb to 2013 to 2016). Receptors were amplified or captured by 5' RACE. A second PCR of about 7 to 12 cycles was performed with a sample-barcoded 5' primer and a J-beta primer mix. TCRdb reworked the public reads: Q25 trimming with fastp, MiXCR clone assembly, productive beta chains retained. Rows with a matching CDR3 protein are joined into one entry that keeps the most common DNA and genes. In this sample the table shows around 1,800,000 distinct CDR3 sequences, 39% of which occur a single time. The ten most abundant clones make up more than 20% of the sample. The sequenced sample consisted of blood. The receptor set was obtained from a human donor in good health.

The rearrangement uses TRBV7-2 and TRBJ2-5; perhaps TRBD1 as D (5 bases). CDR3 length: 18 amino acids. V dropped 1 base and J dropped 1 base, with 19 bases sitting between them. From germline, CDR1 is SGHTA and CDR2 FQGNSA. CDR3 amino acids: CASSLGGYGAGAQETQYF. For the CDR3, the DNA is TGTGCCAGCAGCTTAGGAGGTTATGGGGCTGGGGCCCAAGAGACCCAGTACTTC.

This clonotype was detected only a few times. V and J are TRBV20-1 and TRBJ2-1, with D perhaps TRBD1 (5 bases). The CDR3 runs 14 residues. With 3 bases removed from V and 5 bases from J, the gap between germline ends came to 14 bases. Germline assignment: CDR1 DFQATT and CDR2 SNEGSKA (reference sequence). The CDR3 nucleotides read TGCAGTGCTAGCTTGGGGCGGTTGGACAATGAGCAGTTCTTC. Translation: CSASLGRLDNEQFF.

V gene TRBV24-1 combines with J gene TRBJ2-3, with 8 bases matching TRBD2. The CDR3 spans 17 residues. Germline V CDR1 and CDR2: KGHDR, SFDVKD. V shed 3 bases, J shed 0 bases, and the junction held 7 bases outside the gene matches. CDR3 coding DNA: TGTGCCACCAGTGATCTCCCGGGGGGGCGGAGCACAGATACGCAGTATTTT. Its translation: CATSDLPGGRSTDTQYF.

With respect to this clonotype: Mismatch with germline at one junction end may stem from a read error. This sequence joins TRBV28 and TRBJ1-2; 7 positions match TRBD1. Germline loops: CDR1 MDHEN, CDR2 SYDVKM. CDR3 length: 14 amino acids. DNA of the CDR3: TGTGCCGGCAGACCGACAGGGTGGGACGGGGGCTACACCTTC. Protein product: CAGRPTGWDGGYTF.

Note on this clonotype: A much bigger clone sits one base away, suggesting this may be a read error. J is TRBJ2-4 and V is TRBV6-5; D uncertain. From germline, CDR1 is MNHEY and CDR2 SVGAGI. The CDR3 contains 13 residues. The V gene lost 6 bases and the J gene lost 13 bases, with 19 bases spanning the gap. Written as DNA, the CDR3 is TGTGCCAGCAGGCCCCCCGACCTGGATGAGCAGTACTTC. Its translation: CASRPPDLDEQYF.

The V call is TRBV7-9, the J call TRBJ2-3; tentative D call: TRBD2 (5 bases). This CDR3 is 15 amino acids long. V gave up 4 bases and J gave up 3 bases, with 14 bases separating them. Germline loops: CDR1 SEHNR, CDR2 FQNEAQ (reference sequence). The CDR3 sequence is CASSYGLFETDTQYF. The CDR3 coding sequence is TGTGCCAGCAGCTACGGACTCTTTGAAACAGATACGCAGTATTTT.